This TCR beta chain was observed in a study of blood T cell repertoires in COVID-19. Sequenced by immunoSEQ multiplex PCR; TCRdb stores in-frame clones only, minus some. Of roughly 72,000 clones in the sample, 88% were seen once. V was shortened by 1 base and J by 7 bases, with 13 bases between the two germline ends. The CDR3 is 14 amino acids. Germline assignment: CDR1 SGHDN and CDR2 FVKESK. The sample consisted of peripheral blood. The rearrangement uses TRBV14 and TRBJ1-2; tentative D call: TRBD1 (6 bases). The receptor comes from a human donor in a cohort sampled during active COVID-19. The CDR3 DNA reads TGTGCCAGCAGCCAAGCCCAGGGGAATATTGGCTACACCTTC. It specifies CASSQAQGNIGYTF.